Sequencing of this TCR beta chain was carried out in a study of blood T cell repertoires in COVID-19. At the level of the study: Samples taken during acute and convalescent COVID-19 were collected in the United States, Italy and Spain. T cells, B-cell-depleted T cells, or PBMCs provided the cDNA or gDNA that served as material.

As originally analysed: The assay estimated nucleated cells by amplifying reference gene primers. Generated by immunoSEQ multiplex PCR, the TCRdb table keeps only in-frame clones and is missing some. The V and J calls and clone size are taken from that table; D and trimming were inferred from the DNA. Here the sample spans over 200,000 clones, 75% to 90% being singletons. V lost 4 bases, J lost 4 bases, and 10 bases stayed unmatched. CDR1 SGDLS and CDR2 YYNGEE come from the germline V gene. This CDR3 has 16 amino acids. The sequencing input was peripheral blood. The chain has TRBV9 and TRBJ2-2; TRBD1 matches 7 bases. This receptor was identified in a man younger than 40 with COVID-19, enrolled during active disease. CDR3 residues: CASSPSGTALTGELFF. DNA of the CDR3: TGTGCCAGCAGCCCCTCCGGGACAGCGCTCACCGGGGAGCTGTTTTTT.